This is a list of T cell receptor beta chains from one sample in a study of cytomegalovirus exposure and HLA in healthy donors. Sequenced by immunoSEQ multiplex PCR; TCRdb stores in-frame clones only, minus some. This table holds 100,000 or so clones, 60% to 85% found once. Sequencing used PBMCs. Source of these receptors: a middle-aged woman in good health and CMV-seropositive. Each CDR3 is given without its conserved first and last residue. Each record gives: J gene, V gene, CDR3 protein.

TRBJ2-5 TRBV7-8 ASSYPTGGETQY
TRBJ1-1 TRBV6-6 ASRGGGLNMNTEAF
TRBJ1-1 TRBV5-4 ASRDKTRVTVSTEAF
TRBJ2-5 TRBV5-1 ASSWSGTAETQY
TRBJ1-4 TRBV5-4 ASSQGTAEKLF
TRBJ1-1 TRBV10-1 ASSITVSNTEAF
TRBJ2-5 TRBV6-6 ASSYSIPGLAETQY
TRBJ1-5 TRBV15 ATSRGAFRTPGPTQPQH
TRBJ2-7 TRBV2 ASSVELAGQRSSYEQY
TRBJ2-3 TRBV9 ASSGGGLGPDTQY
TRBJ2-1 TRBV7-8 ASSLGPGLAGDEQF
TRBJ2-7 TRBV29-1 SVAGTSVFYEQY
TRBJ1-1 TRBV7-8 ASSPGSTGIEAF
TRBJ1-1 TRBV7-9 ASSFRDRGQTEAF
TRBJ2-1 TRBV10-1 ATKKGGPESSYNEQF
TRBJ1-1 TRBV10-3 VAGRLNTEAF
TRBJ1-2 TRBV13 ASSYLGQGGGYT
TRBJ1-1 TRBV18 ASSPGGDEAF
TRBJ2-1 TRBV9 ASSVSLGGGLGNEQF
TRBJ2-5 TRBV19 ASRERGQETQY
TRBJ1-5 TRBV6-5 ASSINRVQPQH
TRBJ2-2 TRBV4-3 ASSQVRSGKNTGELF
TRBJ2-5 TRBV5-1 ASSIPGTREETQY
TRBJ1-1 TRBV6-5 ASSYGQGNTEAF
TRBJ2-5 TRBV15 ATSRTRTVLETQY
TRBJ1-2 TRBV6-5 ASSLEDRGMNGYT
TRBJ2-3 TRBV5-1 ASSFGDNPATDTQY
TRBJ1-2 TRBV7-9 SSSSRQGQIYGYT